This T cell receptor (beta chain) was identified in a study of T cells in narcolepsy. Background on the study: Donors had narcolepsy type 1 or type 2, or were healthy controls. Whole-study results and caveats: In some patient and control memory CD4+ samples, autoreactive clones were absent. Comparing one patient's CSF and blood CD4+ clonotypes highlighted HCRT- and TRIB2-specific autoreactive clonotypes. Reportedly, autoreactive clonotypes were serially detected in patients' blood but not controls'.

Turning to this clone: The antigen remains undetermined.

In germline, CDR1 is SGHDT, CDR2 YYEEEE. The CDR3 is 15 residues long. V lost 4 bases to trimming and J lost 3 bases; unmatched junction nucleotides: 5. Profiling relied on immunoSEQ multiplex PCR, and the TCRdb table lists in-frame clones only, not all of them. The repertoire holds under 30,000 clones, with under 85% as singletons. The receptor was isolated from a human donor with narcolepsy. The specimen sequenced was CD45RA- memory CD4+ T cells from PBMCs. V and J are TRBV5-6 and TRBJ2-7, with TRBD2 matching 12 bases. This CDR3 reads CASSPSGGAFYEQYF. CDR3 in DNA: TGTGCCAGCAGCCCTAGCGGGGGGGCCTTCTACGAGCAGTACTTC.